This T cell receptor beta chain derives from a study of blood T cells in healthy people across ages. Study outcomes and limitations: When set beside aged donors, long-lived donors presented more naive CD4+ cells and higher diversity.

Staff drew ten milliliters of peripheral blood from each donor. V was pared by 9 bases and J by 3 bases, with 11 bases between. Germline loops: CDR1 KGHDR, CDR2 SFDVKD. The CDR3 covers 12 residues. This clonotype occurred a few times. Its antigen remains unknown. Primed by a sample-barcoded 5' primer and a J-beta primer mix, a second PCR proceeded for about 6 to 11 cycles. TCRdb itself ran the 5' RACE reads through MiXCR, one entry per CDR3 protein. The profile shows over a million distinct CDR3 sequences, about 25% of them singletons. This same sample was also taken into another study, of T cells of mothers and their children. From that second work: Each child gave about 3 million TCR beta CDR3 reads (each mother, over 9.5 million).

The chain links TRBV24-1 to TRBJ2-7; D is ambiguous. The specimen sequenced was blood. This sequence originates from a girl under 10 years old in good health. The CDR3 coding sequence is TGTGCCACCCTCGAGGTTGGCTACGAGCAGTACTTC. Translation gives CATLEVGYEQYF.